This TCR beta chain comes out of a study of vaccination effects on CD4 cells after COVID-19. CD4+ T cells specific for antigen were expanded with viral peptide pools by the ViraFEST assay before sequencing. Isolating CD4+ T cells followed 9 to 10 days of culture. Vaccine administered to participants consisted of two doses of either BNT162b2 or mRNA-1273. Libraries were prepared by immunoSEQ multiplex PCR; TCRdb keeps only in-frame clonotypes and omits some of them. The data contain 80,000 to 95,000 clones, more than 60% of them singletons. Of note for this clone: The antigen remains undetermined.

The germline V and J ends were trimmed by 2 bases and 6 bases, with 13 bases remaining between them. This CDR3 has 14 residues. CDR1 SGHVS and CDR2 FQNEAQ come from the germline V gene. Sample: CD4+ T cells from PBMCs cultured with HCoV-OC43 spike peptides, taken after COVID-19 vaccination. Subset here: HCoV-OC43 spike overlapping peptide pool stimulation. The J gene is TRBJ1-2, the V gene TRBV7-8, with D possibly TRBD1 on 5 matching bases. This TCR was recovered from a human donor who received a COVID-19 vaccine. The DNA of the CDR3 is TGTGCCAGCAGCTTACTCAGGGACGGTAATGGCTACACCTTC. This gives the protein CASSLLRDGNGYTF.